This T cell receptor beta chain comes out of a study of cytomegalovirus exposure and HLA in healthy donors. Study results and limitations: Cytomegalovirus-associated status was assigned to some 160 TCR beta chains.

As to this clone: Its antigen is as yet unknown.

Germline CDR1 SGHTA, CDR2 FQGNSA. The CDR3 has 14 residues. Primers included in the PCR were 60 Vbeta and 13 Jbeta primers. The protocol was immunoSEQ multiplex PCR, while the TCRdb copy is restricted to in-frame clones and leaves out a portion. The table has some 150,000 clones, 60% to 85% seen once. The chain carries TRBV7-2 and TRBJ2-5, with TRBD1 identical over 9 bases. The end of the DNA is better explained by TRBJ2-7, so the J call may be wrong. This TCR came from a man aged 45-65 years in good health and CMV-seropositive. Material: PBMCs. The CDR3 region is CASSLRTGDYEQYF. CDR3 coding DNA: TGTGCCAGCAGCTTACGGACAGGGGATTACGAGCAGTACTTC.